This T cell receptor (beta chain) was observed in a study of CD8 T cells in ankylosing spondylitis. In its sample, this clonotype was seen many times. The target antigen is unknown. Whole-study findings and limits: The study looked at matched synovial fluid samples from ankylosing spondylitis patients. Disease-linked clones were reported to be significantly enriched there. With a CD8+ phenotype, disease-linked clones were relatively rare in peripheral blood.

The length of the CDR3 is 13 residues. The ends were cut back, 5 bases at V and 4 bases at J, with 11 bases in the middle. Using quantitative 5'-RACE with molecular barcodes, the authors made TCR beta libraries. TCRdb called the 5' RACE reads again in MiXCR, with one record for every CDR3 protein. The sample includes more than 150,000 distinct CDR3 sequences, roughly 18% of them seen just once. Specimen: blood, either unsorted or a sorted T cell fraction (not recorded which). The TCR originated in a male donor aged 5 to 30 with ankylosing spondylitis or in good health (not recorded which). The chain recombines TRBV12-3 or TRBV12-4 with TRBJ2-5, with D possibly matching TRBD2 (6 bases). CDR3 amino acids: CASSPPGVETQYF. The DNA of the CDR3 is TGTGCCAGCAGTCCCCCGGGAGTAGAGACCCAGTACTTC.